This entry describes one T cell receptor (beta chain). Its antigen is as yet unknown. The record originates from a study of cytomegalovirus exposure and HLA in healthy donors. In the PCR, 60 Vbeta and 13 Jbeta primers were used. The table came from immunoSEQ multiplex PCR; TCRdb's copy has only in-frame clones and leaves some out. The sample contains about 150,000 clones, 60% to 85% of which appear only once. After removal of 5 bases from V and 1 base from J, the junction contained 7 bases not matched to a gene. The CDR3 extends over 16 amino acids. Germline lookup yields CDR1 PRHDT and CDR2 FYEKMQ (reference sequence). The study's findings and limits: A classifier reportedly called cytomegalovirus status with high sensitivity and specificity.

Sequences were obtained from PBMCs. The chain uses TRBV13 and TRBJ2-5, with 10 nucleotides matching TRBD2. This receptor was obtained from a man aged 40-50 years in good health and CMV-seronegative. CDR3 sequence (DNA): TGTGCCAGCAGCCCGAAGCGGGAGGGCCTCCAAGAGACCCAGTACTTC. As protein: CASSPKREGLQETQYF.